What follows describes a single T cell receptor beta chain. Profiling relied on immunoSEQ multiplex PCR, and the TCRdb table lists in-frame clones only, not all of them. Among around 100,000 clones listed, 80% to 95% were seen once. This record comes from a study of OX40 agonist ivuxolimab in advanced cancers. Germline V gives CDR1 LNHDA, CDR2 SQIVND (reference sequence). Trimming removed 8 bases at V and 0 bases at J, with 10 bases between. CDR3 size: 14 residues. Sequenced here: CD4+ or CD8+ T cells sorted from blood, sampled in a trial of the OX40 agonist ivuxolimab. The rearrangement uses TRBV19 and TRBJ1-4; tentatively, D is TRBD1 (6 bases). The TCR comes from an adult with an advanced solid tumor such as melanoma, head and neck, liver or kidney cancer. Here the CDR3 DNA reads TGTGCCAGTTCGAGGGGGTCAACTAATGAAAAACTGTTTTTT. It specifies CASSRGSTNEKLFF.